This T cell receptor beta chain comes out of a study of blood T cell repertoires in COVID-19. Study-wide background: Some COVID-19 samples were acute and others convalescent; all came from the United States, Italy and Spain.

Methods used by the authors: Estimation of nucleated cell counts was performed using reference gene primer amplification. The method was immunoSEQ multiplex PCR; TCRdb's version includes in-frame clones alone and lacks a portion of them. That table is the source of V, J and clone size, and D and trimming were worked out from the DNA. Of some 80,000 clones listed, roughly 90% are singletons. This clone was detected a few times. The CDR3 length is 15 residues. Losses at the gene ends were 5 bases for V and 2 bases for J; bases not matched to a gene: 6. Per the germline V gene, CDR1 is SGHTA and CDR2 is FQGTGA.

This chain connects TRBV7-3 to TRBJ2-5; 9 positions agree with TRBD1. The source of this sequence is a man between 45 and 60 years old with COVID-19, enrolled during active disease. Sequenced input: peripheral blood. CDR3 protein: CASSETGGAQETQYF. DNA of the CDR3: TGTGCCAGCAGCGAGACAGGGGGGGCTCAAGAGACCCAGTACTTC.